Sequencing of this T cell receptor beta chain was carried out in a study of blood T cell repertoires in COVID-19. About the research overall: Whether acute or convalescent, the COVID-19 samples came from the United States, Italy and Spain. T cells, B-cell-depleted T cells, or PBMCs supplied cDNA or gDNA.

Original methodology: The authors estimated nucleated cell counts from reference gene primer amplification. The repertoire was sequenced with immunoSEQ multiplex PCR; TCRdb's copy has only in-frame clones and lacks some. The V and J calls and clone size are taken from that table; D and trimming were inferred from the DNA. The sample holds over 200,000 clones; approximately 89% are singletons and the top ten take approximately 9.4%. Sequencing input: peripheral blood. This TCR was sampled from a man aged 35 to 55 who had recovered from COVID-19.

The CDR3 loop reads CASSVPGTTYEQYF. The CDR3, as DNA: TGTGCCAGTAGTGTTCCGGGAACAACCTACGAGCAGTACTTC. The rearrangement links TRBV19 to TRBJ2-7; TRBD2 is a possible D gene (5 bases). Trimming removed 5 bases at V and 2 bases at J, with 13 bases between. This CDR3 has 14 residues. From germline, CDR1 is LNHDA and CDR2 SQIVND (reference sequence).